The T cell receptor (beta chain) described here comes from a study of T cell responses to AZD1222 COVID-19 vaccine. Overall study: Whether given at about 4 or about 12 weeks, second doses were pooled. Broader study findings: Regions left unmutated in variants are reportedly the target of nearly half of spike-specific TCRs. Spike-specific TCR breadth and depth grew following two AZD1222 doses.

The assay was immunoSEQ multiplex PCR, and TCRdb's table has in-frame clones only and misses some. The sample carries about 180,000 clones, 91% recorded once. This CDR3 comprises 14 residues. Germline-derived CDR1 and CDR2 are LNHDA and SQIVND (reference sequence). V shed 2 bases and J shed 7 bases, with 9 bases lying between them. Regarding this clone: Antigen: not known.

The V gene is TRBV19, the J gene TRBJ1-6; D unclear. The sequence was obtained from an adult in good health. The starting material was peripheral blood, obtained on day 0 of AZD1222 vaccination. CDR3 nucleotides: TGTGCCAGTAGTATACGGGGTTGGAATTCACCCCTCCACTTT. This translates into CASSIRGWNSPLHF.